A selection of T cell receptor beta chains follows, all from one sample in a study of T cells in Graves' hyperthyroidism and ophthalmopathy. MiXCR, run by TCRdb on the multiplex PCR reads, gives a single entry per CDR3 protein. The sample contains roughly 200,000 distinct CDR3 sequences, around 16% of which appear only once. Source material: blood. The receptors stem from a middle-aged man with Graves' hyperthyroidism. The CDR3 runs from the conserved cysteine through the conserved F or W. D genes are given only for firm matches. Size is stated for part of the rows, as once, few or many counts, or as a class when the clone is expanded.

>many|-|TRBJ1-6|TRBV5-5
TGTGCCAGCAGCTTGGCGTACGGGACACCCCTCCACTTT
CASSLAYGTPLHF
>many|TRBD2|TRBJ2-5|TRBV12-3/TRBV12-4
TGTGCCAGCAGTTTAAAAGGAGCGGGGGAGGAGACCCAGTACTTC
CASSLKGAGEETQYF
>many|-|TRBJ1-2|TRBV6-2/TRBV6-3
TGTGCCAGCAAAGACAGCGTCTATGGCTACACCTTC
CASKDSVYGYTF
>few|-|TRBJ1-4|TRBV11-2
TGTGCCAGCAGCGCGGGGGGAGAGAGAGAAAAACTGTTTTTT
CASSAGGEREKLFF
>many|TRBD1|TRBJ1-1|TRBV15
TGTGCCACCTCCGGGACAGAGAACACTGAAGCTTTCTTT
CATSGTENTEAFF
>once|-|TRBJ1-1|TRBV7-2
TGTGCCAGCAGCGCAAATCGTTGGTCGGTTAACACTGAAGCTTTCTTT
CASSANRWSVNTEAFF
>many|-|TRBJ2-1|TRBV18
TGTGCCAGCTCGCCCGACCGGGACCTGTACAATGAGCAGTTCTTC
CASSPDRDLYNEQFF
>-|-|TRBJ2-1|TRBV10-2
TGCGCCAGCAGTGAGTCTGGTAGCGGTGGACGGATGGAGCAGTTCTTC
CASSESGSGGRMEQFF
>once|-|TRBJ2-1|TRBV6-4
TGTGCCAGCAGCCTGAATGGCGGGGGCCTCTACAATGAGCAGTTCTTC
CASSLNGGGLYNEQFF
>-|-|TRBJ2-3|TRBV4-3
TGCGCCAGCAGCCAAGATCAGGACATAGGAGGCACAGATACGCAGTATTTT
CASSQDQDIGGTDTQYF
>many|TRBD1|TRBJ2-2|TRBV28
TGTGCCAGCAGTCCGACCACGACAGGGTGGTCTCCAAACACCGGGGAGCTGTTTTTT
CASSPTTTGWSPNTGELFF
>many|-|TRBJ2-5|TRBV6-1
TGTGCCAGCATCCCCGGGGGCCCCCGGCAAGAGACCCAGTACTTC
CASIPGGPRQETQYF
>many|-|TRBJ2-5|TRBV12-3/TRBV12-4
TGTGCCAGCAGTTTTAGTACTGGCCAAGAGACCCAGTACTTC
CASSFSTGQETQYF
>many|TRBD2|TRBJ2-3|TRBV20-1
TGCAGTGCTAGAGATTCCCAGCGGGGTGGTACGCAGTATTTT
CSARDSQRGGTQYF
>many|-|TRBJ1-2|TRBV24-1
TGTGCCACCAGTGACCCAACGACCGGCCCTGGCTACACCTTC
CATSDPTTGPGYTF
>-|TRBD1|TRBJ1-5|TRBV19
TGTGCCAGTAGTATAACAAGGGGGCGAAGGCAGCCCCAGCATTTT
CASSITRGRRQPQHF
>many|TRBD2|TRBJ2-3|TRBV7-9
TGTGCCAGCAGCGCCGGGACTAGCCAAGTCACAGATACGCAGTATTTT
CASSAGTSQVTDTQYF
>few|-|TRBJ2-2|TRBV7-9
TGTGCCAGCAGCGCCAATAAGAGGCCCGGGGAGCTGTTTTTT
CASSANKRPGELFF
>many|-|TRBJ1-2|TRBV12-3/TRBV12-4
TGTGCCAGCAGTGTCAACTATGGCTACACCTTC
CASSVNYGYTF
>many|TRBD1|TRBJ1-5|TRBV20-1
TGCAGTGCCCCCGACAGGGGAGGACAGCCCCAGCATTTT
CSAPDRGGQPQHF
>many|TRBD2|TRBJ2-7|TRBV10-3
TGTGCCATCAACGGGGGGGGGGGGCGCGACGAGCAGTACTTC
CAINGGGGRDEQYF
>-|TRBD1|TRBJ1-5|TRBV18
TGTGCCAGCTCACCCGTCACCGGGACAGGGGATAGCAATCAGCCCCAGCATTTT
CASSPVTGTGDSNQPQHF
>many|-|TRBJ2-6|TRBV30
TGTGCCTGGAGTCCGGACGGGAACTCTGGGGCCAACGTCCTGACTTTC
CAWSPDGNSGANVLTF
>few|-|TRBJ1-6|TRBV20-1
TGCAGTGCTAGAGATCAGGAGGTCTTAGGTTCACCCCTCCACTTT
CSARDQEVLGSPLHF
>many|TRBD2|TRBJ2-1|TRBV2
TGTGCCAGCAGTGGACTAGCGGGGAACGTAAATGAGCAGTTCTTC
CASSGLAGNVNEQFF
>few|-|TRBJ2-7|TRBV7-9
TGTGCCAGCACGTACCTGGGGGGGCGGCCATCCTACGAGCAGTACTTC
CASTYLGGRPSYEQYF
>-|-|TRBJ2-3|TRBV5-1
TGCGCCAGCCAGACCACGGGGGGCCAGACAGATACGCAGTATTTT
CASQTTGGQTDTQYF
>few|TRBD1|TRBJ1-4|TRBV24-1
TGTGCCACCAGTGACTCGACAGGGGGCACTAATGAAAAACTGTTTTTT
CATSDSTGGTNEKLFF